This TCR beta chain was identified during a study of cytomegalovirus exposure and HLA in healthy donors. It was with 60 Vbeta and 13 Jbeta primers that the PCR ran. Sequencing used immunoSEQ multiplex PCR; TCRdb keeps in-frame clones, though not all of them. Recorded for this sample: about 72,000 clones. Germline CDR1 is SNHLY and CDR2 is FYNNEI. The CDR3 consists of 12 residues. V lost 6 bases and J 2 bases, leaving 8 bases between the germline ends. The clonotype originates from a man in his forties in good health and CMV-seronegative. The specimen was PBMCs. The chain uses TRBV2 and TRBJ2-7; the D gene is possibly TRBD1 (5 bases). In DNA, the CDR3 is TGTGCCAGCAGAGGGGCAGCCTACGAGCAGTACTTC. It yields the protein CASRGAAYEQYF. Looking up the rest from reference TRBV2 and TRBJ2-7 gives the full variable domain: EPEVTQTPSHQVTQMGQEVILRCVPISNHLYFYWYRQILGQKVEFLVSFYNNEISEKSEIFDDQFSVERPDGSNFTLKIRSTKLEDSAMYFCASRGAAYEQYFGPGTRLTVT.